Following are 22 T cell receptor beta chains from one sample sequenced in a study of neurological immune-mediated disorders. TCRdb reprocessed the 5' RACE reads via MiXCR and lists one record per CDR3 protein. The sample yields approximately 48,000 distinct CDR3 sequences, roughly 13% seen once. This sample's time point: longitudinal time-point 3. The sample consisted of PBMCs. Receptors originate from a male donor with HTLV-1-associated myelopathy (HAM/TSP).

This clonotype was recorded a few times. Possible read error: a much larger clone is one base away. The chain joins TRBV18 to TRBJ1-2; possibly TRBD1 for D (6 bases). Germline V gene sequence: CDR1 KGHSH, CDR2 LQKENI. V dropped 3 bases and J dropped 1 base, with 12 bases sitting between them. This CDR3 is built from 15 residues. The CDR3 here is CASSPDRTINYGYTF. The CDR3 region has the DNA TGTGCCAGCTCACCCGACAGGACCATTAACTATGGCTACACCTTC.

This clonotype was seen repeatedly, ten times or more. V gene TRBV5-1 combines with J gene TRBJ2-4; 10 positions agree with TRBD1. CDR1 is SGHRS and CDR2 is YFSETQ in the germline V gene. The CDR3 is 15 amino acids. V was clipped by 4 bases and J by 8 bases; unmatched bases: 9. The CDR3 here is CASSDTAGTGDIQYF. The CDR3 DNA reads TGCGCCAGCAGCGACACCGCCGGGACAGGGGACATTCAGTACTTC. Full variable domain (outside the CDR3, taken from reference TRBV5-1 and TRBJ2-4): KAGVTQTPRYLIKTRGQQVTLSCSPISGHRSVSWYQQTPGQGLQFLFEYFSETQRNKGNFPGRFSGRQFSNSRSEMNVSTLELGDSALYLCASSDTAGTGDIQYFGAGTRLSVL.

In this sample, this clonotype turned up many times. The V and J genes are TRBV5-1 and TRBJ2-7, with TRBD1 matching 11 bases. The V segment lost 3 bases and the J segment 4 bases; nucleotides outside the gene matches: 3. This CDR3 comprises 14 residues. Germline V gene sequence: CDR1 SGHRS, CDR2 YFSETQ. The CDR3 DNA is TGCGCCAGCAGCTCCGGGACAGGGGGTTACGAGCAGTACTTC. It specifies CASSSGTGGYEQYF.

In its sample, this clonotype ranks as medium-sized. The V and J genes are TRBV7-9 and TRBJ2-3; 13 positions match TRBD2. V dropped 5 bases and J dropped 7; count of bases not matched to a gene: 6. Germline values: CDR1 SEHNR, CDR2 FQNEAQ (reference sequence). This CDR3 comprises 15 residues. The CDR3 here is CASSPGTSGANTQYF. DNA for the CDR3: TGTGCCAGCAGCCCCGGGACTAGCGGGGCAAATACGCAGTATTTT.

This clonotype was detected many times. This CDR3 is CSVGGVGTGRSPLHF. CDR3 nucleotide sequence: TGCAGCGTTGGCGGGGTAGGGACAGGGCGTTCACCCCTCCACTTT. V and J are TRBV29-1 and TRBJ1-6; 9 nucleotides match TRBD1. CDR1 and CDR2 (germline): SQVTM, ANQGSEA. V shed 4 bases, J shed 9 bases, and the junction held 10 bases outside the gene matches. The CDR3 sequence is 15 residues long.

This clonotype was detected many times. CDR3 residues: CASSLRGGGTDTQYF. In DNA form, the CDR3 reads TGTGCCAGCAGCTTGCGGGGCGGGGGCACAGATACGCAGTATTTT. The V gene is TRBV5-5, the J gene TRBJ2-3, with D perhaps matching TRBD2 (6 bases). Germline assignment: CDR1 SGHKS and CDR2 YYEKEE (reference sequence). The CDR3 runs to 15 residues. Deletions cut 1 base from V and 1 base from J, with 10 bases between. The full variable domain, its missing parts supplied by reference TRBV5-5 and TRBJ2-3, is DAGVTQSPTHLIKTRGQQVTLRCSPISGHKSVSWYQQVLGQGPQFIFQYYEKEERGRGNFPDRFSARQFPNYSSELNVNALLLGDSALYLCASSLRGGGTDTQYFGPGTRLTVL.

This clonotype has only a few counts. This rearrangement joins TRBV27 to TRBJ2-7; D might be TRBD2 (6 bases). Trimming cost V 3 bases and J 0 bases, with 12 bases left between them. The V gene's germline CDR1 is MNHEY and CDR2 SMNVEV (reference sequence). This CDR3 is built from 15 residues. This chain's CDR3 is CASSLIGGHSYEQYF. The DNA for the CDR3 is TGTGCCAGCAGTTTGATCGGAGGGCACTCCTACGAGCAGTACTTC.

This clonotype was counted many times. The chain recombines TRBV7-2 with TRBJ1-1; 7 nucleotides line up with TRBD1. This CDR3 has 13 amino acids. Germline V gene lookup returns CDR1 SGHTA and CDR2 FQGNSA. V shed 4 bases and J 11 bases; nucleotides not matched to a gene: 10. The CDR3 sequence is CASSSRQGLYAFF. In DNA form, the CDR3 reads TGTGCCAGCAGCTCAAGACAGGGTCTTTATGCTTTCTTT.

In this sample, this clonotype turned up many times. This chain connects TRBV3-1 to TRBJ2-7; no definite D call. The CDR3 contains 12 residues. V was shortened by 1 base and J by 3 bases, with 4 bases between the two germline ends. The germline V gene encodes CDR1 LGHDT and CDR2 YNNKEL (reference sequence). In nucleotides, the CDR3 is TGTGCCAGCAGCCAAGCCGGCTACGAGCAGTACTTC. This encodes CASSQAGYEQYF.

The CDR3 is CAIRSGAPDTQYF. Here the CDR3 DNA reads TGTGCCATCAGGTCGGGGGCGCCAGATACGCAGTATTTT. The chain uses TRBV10-3 and TRBJ2-3; D is tentatively TRBD1 or TRBD2 (6 bases each). Germline CDR1 reads ENHRY; CDR2 reads SYGVKD. The CDR3 consists of 13 residues. The V gene lost 6 bases and the J gene lost 4 bases, with 11 bases spanning the gap.

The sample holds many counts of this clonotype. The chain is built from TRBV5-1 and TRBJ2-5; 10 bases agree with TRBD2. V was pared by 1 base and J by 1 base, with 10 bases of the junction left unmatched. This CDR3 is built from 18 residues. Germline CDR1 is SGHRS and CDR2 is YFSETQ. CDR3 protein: CASSLKILSGGPQETQYF. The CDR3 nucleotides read TGCGCCAGCAGCTTGAAGATCCTTAGCGGGGGGCCCCAAGAGACCCAGTACTTC.

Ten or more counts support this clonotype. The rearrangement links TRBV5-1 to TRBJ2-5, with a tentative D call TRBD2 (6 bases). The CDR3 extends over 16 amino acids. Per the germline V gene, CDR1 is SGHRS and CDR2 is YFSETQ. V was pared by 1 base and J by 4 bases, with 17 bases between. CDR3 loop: CASSLSGGALRETQYF. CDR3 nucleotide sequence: TGCGCCAGCAGCTTGTCTGGAGGGGCTTTGCGAGAGACCCAGTACTTC.

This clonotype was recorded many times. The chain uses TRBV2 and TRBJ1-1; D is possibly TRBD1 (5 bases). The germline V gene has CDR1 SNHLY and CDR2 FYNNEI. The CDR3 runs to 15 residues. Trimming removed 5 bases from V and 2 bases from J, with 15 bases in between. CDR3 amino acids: CASSYSGTKNTEAFF. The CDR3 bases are TGTGCCAGCAGTTACTCCGGGACCAAAAACACTGAAGCTTTCTTT.

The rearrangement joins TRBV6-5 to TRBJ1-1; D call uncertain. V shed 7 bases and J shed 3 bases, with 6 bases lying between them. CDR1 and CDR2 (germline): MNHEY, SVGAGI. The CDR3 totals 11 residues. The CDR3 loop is CASIRYTEAFF. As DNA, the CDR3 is TGTGCCAGCATCCGCTACACTGAAGCTTTCTTT.

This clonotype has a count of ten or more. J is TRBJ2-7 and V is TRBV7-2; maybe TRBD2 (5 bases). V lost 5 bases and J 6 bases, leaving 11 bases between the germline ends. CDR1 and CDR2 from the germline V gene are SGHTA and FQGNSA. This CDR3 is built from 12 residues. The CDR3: CASSPGLAEQYF. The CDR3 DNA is TGTGCCAGCAGCCCGGGATTGGCCGAGCAGTACTTC. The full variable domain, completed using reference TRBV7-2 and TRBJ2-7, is GAGVSQSPSNKVTEKGKDVELRCDPISGHTALYWYRQSLGQGLEFLIYFQGNSAPDKSGLPSDRFSAERTGGSVSTLTIQRTQQEDSAVYLCASSPGLAEQYFGPGTRLTVT.

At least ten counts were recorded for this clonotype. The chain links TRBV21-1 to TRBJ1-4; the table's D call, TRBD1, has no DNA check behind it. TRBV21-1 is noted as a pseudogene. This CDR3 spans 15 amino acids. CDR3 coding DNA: TGTGCCAGAAGACCAAGGAGGGGGTGTAATGAAAAACTGTTTTTT. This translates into CARRPRRGCNEKLFF.

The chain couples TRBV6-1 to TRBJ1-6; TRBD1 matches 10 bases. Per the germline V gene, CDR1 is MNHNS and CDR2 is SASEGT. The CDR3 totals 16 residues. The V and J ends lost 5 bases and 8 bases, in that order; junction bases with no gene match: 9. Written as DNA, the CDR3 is TGTGCCAGCAGTTCTAATCCGGGACAGGGGTATTCACCCCTCCACTTT. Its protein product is CASSSNPGQGYSPLHF.

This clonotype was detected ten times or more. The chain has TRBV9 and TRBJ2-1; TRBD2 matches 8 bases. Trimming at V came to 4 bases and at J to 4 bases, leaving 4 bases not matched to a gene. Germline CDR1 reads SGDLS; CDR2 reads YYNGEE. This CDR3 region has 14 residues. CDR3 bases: TGTGCCAGCAGCCCCGCGGGGGGATACAATGAGCAGTTCTTC. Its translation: CASSPAGGYNEQFF.

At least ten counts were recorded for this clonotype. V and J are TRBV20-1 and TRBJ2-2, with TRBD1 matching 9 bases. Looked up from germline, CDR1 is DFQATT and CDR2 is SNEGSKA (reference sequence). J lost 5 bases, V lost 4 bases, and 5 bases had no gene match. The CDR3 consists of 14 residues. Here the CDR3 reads CSAIQGAATGELFF. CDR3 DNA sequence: TGCAGTGCTATACAGGGGGCGGCAACCGGGGAGCTGTTTTTT.

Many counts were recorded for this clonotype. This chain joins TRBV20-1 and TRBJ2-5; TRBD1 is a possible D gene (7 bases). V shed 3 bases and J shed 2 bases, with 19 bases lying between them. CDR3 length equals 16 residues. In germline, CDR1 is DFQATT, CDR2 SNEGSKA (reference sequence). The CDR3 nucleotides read TGCAGTGCTAGTAGGGGGGCAGGGGGACCGCAAGAGACCCAGTACTTC. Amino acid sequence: CSASRGAGGPQETQYF.

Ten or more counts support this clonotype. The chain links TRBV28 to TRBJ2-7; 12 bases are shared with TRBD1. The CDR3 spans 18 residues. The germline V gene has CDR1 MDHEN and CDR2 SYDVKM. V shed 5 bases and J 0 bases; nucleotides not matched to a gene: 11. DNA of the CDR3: TGTGCCAGCAGTGATAGGCCGGGACAGGGGGCTCGCTCCTACGAGCAGTACTTC. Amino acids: CASSDRPGQGARSYEQYF.

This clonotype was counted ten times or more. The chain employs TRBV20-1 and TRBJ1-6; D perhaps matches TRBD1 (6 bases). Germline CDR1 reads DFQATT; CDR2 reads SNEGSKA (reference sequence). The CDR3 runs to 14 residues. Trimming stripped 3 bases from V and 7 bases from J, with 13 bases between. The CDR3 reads CSARAGTSNSPLHF. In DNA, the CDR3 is TGCAGTGCTAGGGCCGGGACAAGCAATTCACCCCTCCACTTT.